Detailed here is one T cell receptor beta chain. Its antigen specificity is not known. Base qualities are missing; no much larger clone stands one base away. From its cysteine to its phenylalanine, the CDR3 spans 12 amino acids. Only the CDR3 DNA is retained, 36 bases long and in frame from the first base. From a lookup of the germline V gene (reference sequence), CDR1 and CDR2 are GTSNPN and SVGIG. The junction shows trimming of 2 bases on V and 3 bases on J, plus 7 bases between the germline ends. The library was generated by the immunoSEQ multiplex PCR assay. The immuneACCESS repertoire file appears here via TCRdb, limited to in-frame rearrangements. These files lack a portion of the clones; in checked studies, under half of the deficit traces to unresolved V genes, and the cause of the others is not known. For this sample the table gives 150,000 to 160,000 clones, of which 93% were detected only once. The ten biggest clones cover over 2% of the sample.

This record belongs to a study of control samples from healthy donors and cancer patients (TCRdb year 2020). In this chain, TRBV30 is recombined with TRBJ1-2; the D gene is unclear. Material: blood. This receptor was taken from a man in his forties or fifties in good health. The CDR3 is CAWSPAHYGYTF. DNA sequence: TGTGCCTGGAGTCCAGCCCACTATGGCTACACCTTC.